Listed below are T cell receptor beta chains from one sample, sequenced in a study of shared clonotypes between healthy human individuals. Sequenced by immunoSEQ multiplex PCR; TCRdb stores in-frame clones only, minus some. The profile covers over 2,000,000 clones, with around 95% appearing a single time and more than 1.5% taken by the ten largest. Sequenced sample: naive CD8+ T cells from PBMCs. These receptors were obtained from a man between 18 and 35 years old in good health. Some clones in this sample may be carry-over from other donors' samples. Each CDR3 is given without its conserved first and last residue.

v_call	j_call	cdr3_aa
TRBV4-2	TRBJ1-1	ASSQVLNTEAF
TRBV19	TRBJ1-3	ASSQGISGNTIY
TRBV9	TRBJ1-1	ASSVGRPGAEAF
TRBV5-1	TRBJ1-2	ASRPSGTGVNYGYT
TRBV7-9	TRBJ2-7	ASSQSGGSSYEQY
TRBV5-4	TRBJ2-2	ASSPGTSASLSGELF
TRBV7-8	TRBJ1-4	ASSLRVDEKLF
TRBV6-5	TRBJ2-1	ASSRELGYNEQF
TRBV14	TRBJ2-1	ASSPDREQF
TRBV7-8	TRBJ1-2	ASSRRERINYGYT
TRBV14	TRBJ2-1	ASSQWGETWNEQF
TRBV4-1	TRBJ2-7	ASSQEENSYEQY
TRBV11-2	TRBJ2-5	ASSFWGDLQTQY
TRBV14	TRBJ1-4	ATSDGWGFFANEKLF
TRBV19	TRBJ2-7	ASTPSGTYEQY
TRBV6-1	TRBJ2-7	ASSEGVAVPSYEQY
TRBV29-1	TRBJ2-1	SVRVASGSDEQF
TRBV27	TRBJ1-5	ASSPTGGFNQPQH